This T cell receptor beta chain was recorded in a study of blood T cells in healthy people across ages. For the study at large: About one barcoded beta molecule per two T cells was captured by template switching.

This clonotype showed up just a few times. CDR3 length equals 14 residues. Germline CDR1 and CDR2: SGHAT and FQNNGV. The ends lost 3 bases at V and 7 bases at J; junction bases unmatched: 5. Then a second PCR, running roughly 7 to 11 cycles, was carried out with a sample-barcoded 5' primer and a J-beta primer mix. TCRdb re-called the 5' RACE reads through MiXCR, storing one row per CDR3 protein. The sample carries roughly 2 million distinct CDR3 sequences, 49% recorded once. Sequencing was carried out using blood. The chain combines TRBV11-2 with TRBJ2-1, with 8 nucleotides matching TRBD2. This TCR was recovered from a woman in her 40s in good health. The CDR3 region has the DNA TGTGCCAGCAGCTTCTCCGCGGGGGGAAATGAGCAGTTCTTC. It yields the protein CASSFSAGGNEQFF.